Included here is one TCR beta chain sequence, with context. TCRdb's copy holds only in-frame clones and misses some; the assay was immunoSEQ multiplex PCR. Among roughly 290,000 clones listed, more than 70% were seen once. The CDR3 extends over 17 amino acids. J gave up 2 bases and V 1 base, and 11 bases lay outside the gene matches. Per the germline V gene, CDR1 is GTSNPN and CDR2 is SVGIG (reference sequence). These data belong to a study of blood T cell repertoires in COVID-19. The TCR originated in a woman aged 50 to 65 who had recovered from COVID-19. The chain recombines TRBV30 with TRBJ2-3, with 8 nucleotides matching TRBD2. The specimen was peripheral blood. The CDR3 DNA reads as TGTGCCTGGAGTGACTCGGGACTAGTGATGGACACAGATACGCAGTATTTT. Protein sequence: CAWSDSGLVMDTDTQYF.